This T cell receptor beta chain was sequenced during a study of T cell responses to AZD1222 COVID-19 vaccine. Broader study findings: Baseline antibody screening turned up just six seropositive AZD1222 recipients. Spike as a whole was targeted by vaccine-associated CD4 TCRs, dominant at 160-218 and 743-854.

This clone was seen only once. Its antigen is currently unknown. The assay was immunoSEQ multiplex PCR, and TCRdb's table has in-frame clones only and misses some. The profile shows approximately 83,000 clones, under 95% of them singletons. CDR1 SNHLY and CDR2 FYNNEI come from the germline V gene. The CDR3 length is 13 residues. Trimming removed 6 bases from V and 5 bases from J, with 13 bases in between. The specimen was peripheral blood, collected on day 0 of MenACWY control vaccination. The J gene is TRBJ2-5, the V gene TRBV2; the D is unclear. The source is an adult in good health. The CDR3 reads CASSPQAYETQYF. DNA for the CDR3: TGTGCCAGCAGCCCTCAGGCTTACGAGACCCAGTACTTC.